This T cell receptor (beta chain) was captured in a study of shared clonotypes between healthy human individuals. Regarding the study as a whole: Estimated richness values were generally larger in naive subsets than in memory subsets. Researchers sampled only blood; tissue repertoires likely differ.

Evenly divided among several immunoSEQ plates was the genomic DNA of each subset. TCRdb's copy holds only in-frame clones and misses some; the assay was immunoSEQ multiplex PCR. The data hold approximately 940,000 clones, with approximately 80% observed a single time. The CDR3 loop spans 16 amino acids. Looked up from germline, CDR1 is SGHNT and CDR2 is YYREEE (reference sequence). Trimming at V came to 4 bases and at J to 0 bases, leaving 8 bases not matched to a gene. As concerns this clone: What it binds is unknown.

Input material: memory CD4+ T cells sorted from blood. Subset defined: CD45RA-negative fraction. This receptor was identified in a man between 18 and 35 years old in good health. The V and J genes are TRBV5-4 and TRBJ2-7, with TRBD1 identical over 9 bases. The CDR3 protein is CASSPYRGRFSYEQYF. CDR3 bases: TGTGCCAGCAGCCCGTACAGGGGGCGATTCTCCTACGAGCAGTACTTC.